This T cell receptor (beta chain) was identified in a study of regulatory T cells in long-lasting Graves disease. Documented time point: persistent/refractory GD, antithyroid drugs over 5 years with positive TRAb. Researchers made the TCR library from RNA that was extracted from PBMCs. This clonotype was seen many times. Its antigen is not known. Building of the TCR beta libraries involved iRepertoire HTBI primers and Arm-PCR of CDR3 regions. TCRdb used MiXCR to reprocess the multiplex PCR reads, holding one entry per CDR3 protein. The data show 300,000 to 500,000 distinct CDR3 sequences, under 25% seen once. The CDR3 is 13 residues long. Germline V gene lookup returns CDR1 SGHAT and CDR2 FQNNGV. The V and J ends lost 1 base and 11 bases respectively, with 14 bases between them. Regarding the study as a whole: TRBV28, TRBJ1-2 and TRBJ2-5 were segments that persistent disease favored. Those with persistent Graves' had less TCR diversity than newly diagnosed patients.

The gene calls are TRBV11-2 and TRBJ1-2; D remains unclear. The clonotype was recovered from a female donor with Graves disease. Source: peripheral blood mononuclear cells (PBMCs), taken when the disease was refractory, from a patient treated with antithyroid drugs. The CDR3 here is CASSLVKEGGYTF. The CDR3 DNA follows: TGTGCCAGCAGCTTAGTTAAGGAGGGTGGATACACCTTC.